The present entry profiles one T cell receptor (beta chain) with its context. This CDR3 region has 16 residues. Looked up from germline, CDR1 is LNHNV and CDR2 is YYDKDF (reference sequence). Trimming pared 1 base from V and 8 bases from J, leaving 17 bases between. This table comes from immunoSEQ multiplex PCR, and its TCRdb copy is limited to in-frame clones, with some not included. The table lists 300,000 to 500,000 clones, more than 85% of them singletons. Treatment given: around 19 received Ad26.COV2.S at low or high dose, single or two shots; 5 received placebo; per-sample allocation not given. Specimens were obtained on day 63 following the first vaccine or placebo injection. The data were obtained in a study of Ad26.COV2.S vaccination and SARS-CoV-2 variants. Study-wide context: The authors gave Ad26.COV2.S intramuscularly, either once or twice 56 days apart.

This TCR derives from a person between 18 and 60 years old who received the Ad26.COV2.S COVID-19 vaccine or a placebo. J is TRBJ1-4 and V is TRBV15, with no clear D. The sample consisted of peripheral blood, taken in a trial of Ad26.COV2.S vaccine versus placebo. CDR3 sequence reads: CATSRGASGLEEKLFF. The CDR3 region has the DNA TGTGCCACCAGCAGAGGGGCCAGCGGGCTTGAGGAAAAACTGTTTTTT. Drawing the rest from reference TRBV15 and TRBJ1-4, the complete variable domain is DAMVIQNPRYQVTQFGKPVTLSCSQTLNHNVMYWYQQKSSQAPKLLFHYYDKDFNNEADTPDNFQSRRPNTSFCFLDIRSPGLGDTAMYLCATSRGASGLEEKLFFGSGTQLSVL.